These 14 T cell receptor beta chains came from one sample sequenced in a study of blood T cell repertoires in COVID-19. Using immunoSEQ multiplex PCR, the repertoire was profiled, and TCRdb retains in-frame clones only, with some absent. The sample has about 180,000 clones; roughly 81% are singletons. The sequenced material came from peripheral blood. The origin of the receptors is an elderly woman with COVID-19, enrolled during active disease.

This clone was seen a handful of times. The chain employs TRBV6-5 and TRBJ2-7; tentative D call: TRBD2 (6 bases). The ends were cut back, 6 bases at V and 2 bases at J, with 14 bases in the middle. This CDR3 region has 14 residues. CDR1 MNHEY and CDR2 SVGAGI come from the germline V gene. The CDR3 DNA follows: TGTGCCAGCAGAGTAGCTTGGGGGGCCTACGAGCAGTACTTC. Residues: CASRVAWGAYEQYF.

V usage is TRBV5-1 and J usage is TRBJ2-1, with a tentative D call TRBD2 (5 bases). The V gene's germline CDR1 is SGHRS and CDR2 YFSETQ. V was trimmed by 0 bases and J by 7 bases, leaving 14 bases between them. The CDR3 length is 15 residues. CDR3 nucleotide sequence: TGCGCCAGCAGCTTGGGTGTCGGGATAGGAAATGAGCAGTTCTTC. Its protein product is CASSLGVGIGNEQFF.

The rearrangement links TRBV4-3 to TRBJ2-7, with 7 bases matching TRBD1. CDR1 and CDR2 (germline): LGHNA, YSLEER. The CDR3 loop spans 14 amino acids. Losses at the gene ends were 3 bases for V and 7 bases for J; bases not matched to a gene: 9. CDR3 protein: CASSQGVRDSEQYF. In DNA, the CDR3 is TGCGCCAGCAGCCAGGGTGTCCGGGACAGTGAGCAGTACTTC.

This chain links TRBV7-9 with TRBJ2-1; 9 nucleotides align to TRBD2. Germline V gives CDR1 SEHNR, CDR2 FQNEAQ (reference sequence). Trimming cost V 6 bases and J 8 bases; bases outside gene matches: 17. The CDR3 loop spans 17 amino acids. The CDR3 loop is CASRKVDLAGAVDEQFF. The CDR3 DNA follows: TGTGCCAGCAGAAAGGTGGATTTAGCGGGAGCGGTGGATGAGCAGTTCTTC.

This chain connects TRBV11-2 to TRBJ1-5; no reliable D call. V was clipped by 0 bases and J by 7 bases, with 7 bases between them. The length of the CDR3 is 13 residues. Per germline, CDR1 SGHAT and CDR2 FQNNGV. CDR3 in DNA: TGTGCCAGCAGCTTAGAGAGGAACCAGCCCCAGCATTTT. Translation gives CASSLERNQPQHF.

V usage is TRBV3-1 (or the pseudogene TRBV3-2) and J usage is TRBJ2-7, with D perhaps TRBD2 (6 bases). The CDR3 has 13 amino acids. Germline V gene sequence: CDR1 LGHDT, CDR2 YNNKEL (reference sequence). Trimming left V 4 bases short and J 2 bases short, with 9 bases between. The CDR3 coding sequence is TGTGCCAGCAGCCTGCCGGGGGCCTACGAGCAGTACTTC. It encodes CASSLPGAYEQYF.

The rearrangement uses TRBV4-1 and TRBJ2-7; 9 nucleotides align to TRBD1. Germline assignment: CDR1 MGHRA and CDR2 YSYEKL. Trimming removed 5 bases from V and 2 bases from J; junction bases left unmatched: 7. There are 15 residues in the CDR3. The CDR3 is CASSYRDRVPYEQYF. The CDR3, as DNA: TGCGCCAGCAGCTACAGGGACAGGGTTCCCTACGAGCAGTACTTC.

The CDR3 reads CASSVGPGSGNTIYF. CDR3 in DNA: TGTGCCAGCAGCGTAGGGCCTGGCTCTGGAAACACCATATATTTT. The chain uses TRBV9 and TRBJ1-3; D remains ambiguous. The CDR3 sequence is 15 residues long. The germline V and J ends were trimmed by 0 bases and 0 bases, with 7 bases remaining between them. The germline V gene has CDR1 SGDLS and CDR2 YYNGEE.

The rearrangement links TRBV28 to TRBJ1-1; TRBD1 matches 9 bases. Germline CDR1 MDHEN, CDR2 SYDVKM. CDR3 size: 15 residues. The trim removed 4 bases at V and 5 bases at J, leaving 8 bases unmatched. The CDR3 DNA reads TGTGCCAGCAGTTCAACCAGGACAGGGGTAACTGAAGCTTTCTTT. It specifies CASSSTRTGVTEAFF.

This clone was detected a few times. This chain connects TRBV19 to TRBJ1-5; weak D call: TRBD1 (6 bases). Germline V lookup: CDR1 LNHDA, CDR2 SQIVND (reference sequence). Trimming left V 6 bases short and J 6 bases short, with 15 bases between. The CDR3 has 14 amino acids. The CDR3 loop is CASSQGQMGQPQHF. In nucleotides, the CDR3 is TGTGCCAGTAGCCAGGGACAAATGGGTCAGCCCCAGCATTTT.

The V call is TRBV9, the J call TRBJ2-3; the D gene is possibly TRBD2 (5 bases). CDR1 and CDR2 (germline): SGDLS, YYNGEE. Trimming left V 0 bases short and J 3 bases short, with 17 bases between. This CDR3 is built from 17 residues. This CDR3 is CASSVAFGVAPTDTQYF. The CDR3 coding sequence is TGTGCCAGCAGCGTAGCCTTCGGGGTGGCGCCTACAGATACGCAGTATTTT.

On this clone: An end of the junction does not agree with germline; a read error may underlie this. The rearrangement uses TRBV7-7 and TRBJ2-3; D gene unclear. Germline V CDR1 and CDR2: SSHAT, FNYEAQ (reference sequence). The CDR3 runs to 13 residues. CDR3 residues: CASSPDYTDTQYF. CDR3 sequence (DNA): TGTGCTAGCAGCCCAGATTACACAGATACGCAGTATTTT. Full variable domain (rest looked up from reference TRBV7-7 and TRBJ2-3): GAGVSQSPRYKVTKRGQDVTLRCDPISSHATLYWYQQALGQGPEFLTYFNYEAQPDKSGLPSDRFSAERPEGSISTLTIQRTEQRDSAMYRCASSPDYTDTQYFGPGTRLTVL.

The V gene is TRBV12-5, the J gene TRBJ1-3; D is undetermined. The ends were cut back, 7 bases at V and 4 bases at J, with 2 bases in the middle. This CDR3 has 10 residues. Germline-derived CDR1 and CDR2 are LGHNT and FRNRAP. CDR3 protein: CASAGNTIYF. CDR3 in DNA: TGTGCTAGTGCGGGAAACACCATATATTTT.

The chain joins TRBV5-1 to TRBJ1-3; D is uncertain. V gave up 0 bases and J gave up 0 bases, with 7 bases separating them. Looked up from germline, CDR1 is SGHRS and CDR2 is YFSETQ. This CDR3 is 15 amino acids long. The DNA of the CDR3 is TGCGCCAGCAGCTTGGGGTCCAGCTCTGGAAACACCATATATTTT. This encodes CASSLGSSSGNTIYF. Using reference TRBV5-1 and TRBJ1-3 for the parts outside the CDR3, the full variable domain is KAGVTQTPRYLIKTRGQQVTLSCSPISGHRSVSWYQQTPGQGLQFLFEYFSETQRNKGNFPGRFSGRQFSNSRSEMNVSTLELGDSALYLCASSLGSSSGNTIYFGEGSWLTVV.